Listed here are 7 T cell receptor beta chains from one sample, sequenced in a study of T cell responses to AZD1222 COVID-19 vaccine. The method was immunoSEQ multiplex PCR; TCRdb's version includes in-frame clones alone and lacks a portion of them. The sample lists some 83,000 clones, 85% to 90% occurring once. The specimen was peripheral blood, collected on day 0 of AZD1222 vaccination. The receptors shown here come from an adult in good health.

The V and J genes are TRBV10-3 and TRBJ1-6, with D perhaps TRBD1 (6 bases). This CDR3 is 14 amino acids long. Germline V gene data show CDR1 as ENHRY and CDR2 as SYGVKD. Trimming left V 3 bases short and J 6 bases short, with 9 bases between. For the CDR3, the DNA is TGTGCCATCAGTGATACGGGGGCTAATTCACCCCTCCACTTT. This encodes CAISDTGANSPLHF.

The chain is built from TRBV6-1 and TRBJ2-7, with TRBD1 matching 7 bases. The CDR3 sequence is 15 residues long. Trimming cost V 1 base and J 5 bases; bases outside gene matches: 8. CDR1 and CDR2 (germline): MNHNS, SASEGT. CDR3 region: CASSEGGQTYDEQYF. In nucleotides, the CDR3 is TGTGCCAGCAGTGAAGGGGGACAGACCTACGACGAGCAGTACTTC.

In this sample, this clone turned up many times. The chain couples TRBV7-2 to TRBJ1-2; 7 bases fit TRBD1. CDR3 length: 18 residues. Germline loops: CDR1 SGHTA, CDR2 FQGNSA. Trimming removed 5 bases from V and 3 bases from J; junction bases left unmatched: 18. The CDR3 sequence: CASSTLPGQRIRHYGYTF. The CDR3 nucleotides read TGTGCCAGCAGCACTCTCCCGGGACAGAGGATTAGGCACTATGGCTACACCTTC.

The chain combines TRBV11-1 with TRBJ2-5; no clear D gene. The germline CDR1 and CDR2 sequences are SGHAT and FQDESV (reference sequence). V dropped 3 bases and J dropped 7 bases, with 9 bases sitting between them. The CDR3 runs to 12 residues. The CDR3 here is CASSFWVGTQYF. For the CDR3, the DNA is TGTGCCAGCAGCTTTTGGGTTGGGACCCAGTACTTC. Together with reference TRBV11-1 and TRBJ2-5, the CDR3 gives the full variable domain: EAEVAQSPRYKITEKSQAVAFWCDPISGHATLYWYRQILGQGPELLVQFQDESVVDDSQLPKDRFSAERLKGVDSTLKIQPAELGDSAMYLCASSFWVGTQYFGPGTRLLVL.

The chain combines TRBV18 with TRBJ2-1, with D possibly matching TRBD1 (6 bases). The length of the CDR3 is 17 residues. The V end lost 6 bases, the J end lost 0 bases, and 18 bases lay between the germline ends. Looked up from germline, CDR1 is KGHSH and CDR2 is LQKENI. Here the CDR3 reads CASSPKTTGSSYNEQFF. Written as DNA, the CDR3 is TGTGCCAGCTCTCCCAAAACTACAGGGAGCTCCTACAATGAGCAGTTCTTC.

For the CDR3, the DNA is TGTGCCAGCAGCCGACCGGGGAGGGAGCTGTTTTTT. This gives the protein CASSRPGRELFF. This chain joins TRBV27 and TRBJ2-2; D possibly corresponds to TRBD2 (5 bases). Trimming shortened V by 6 bases and J by 9 bases, and 11 bases separated the two germline ends. Germline V CDR1 and CDR2: MNHEY, SMNVEV (reference sequence). CDR3 size: 12 residues.

The V and J genes are TRBV2 and TRBJ2-7, with a weak D call TRBD1 (5 bases). Trimming pared 7 bases from V and 3 bases from J, leaving 10 bases between. CDR1 and CDR2 from the germline V gene are SNHLY and FYNNEI. The length of the CDR3 is 12 residues. CDR3 sequence reads: CASMGRGYEQYF. DNA for the CDR3: TGTGCCAGCATGGGAAGGGGCTACGAGCAGTACTTC.